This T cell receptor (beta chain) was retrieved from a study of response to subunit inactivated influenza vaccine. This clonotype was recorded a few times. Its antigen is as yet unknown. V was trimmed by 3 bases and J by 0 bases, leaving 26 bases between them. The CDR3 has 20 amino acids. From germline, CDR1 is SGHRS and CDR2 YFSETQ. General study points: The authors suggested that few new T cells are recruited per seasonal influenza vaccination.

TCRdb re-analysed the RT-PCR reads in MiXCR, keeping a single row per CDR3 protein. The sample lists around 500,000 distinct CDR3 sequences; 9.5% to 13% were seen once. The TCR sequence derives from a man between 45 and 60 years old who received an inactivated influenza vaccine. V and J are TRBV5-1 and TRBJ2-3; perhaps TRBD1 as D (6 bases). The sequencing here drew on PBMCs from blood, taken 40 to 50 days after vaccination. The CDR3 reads CASSSQPTGTRQTSTDTQYF. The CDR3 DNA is TGCGCCAGCAGCTCACAACCTACAGGGACCCGGCAGACTAGCACAGATACGCAGTATTTT.